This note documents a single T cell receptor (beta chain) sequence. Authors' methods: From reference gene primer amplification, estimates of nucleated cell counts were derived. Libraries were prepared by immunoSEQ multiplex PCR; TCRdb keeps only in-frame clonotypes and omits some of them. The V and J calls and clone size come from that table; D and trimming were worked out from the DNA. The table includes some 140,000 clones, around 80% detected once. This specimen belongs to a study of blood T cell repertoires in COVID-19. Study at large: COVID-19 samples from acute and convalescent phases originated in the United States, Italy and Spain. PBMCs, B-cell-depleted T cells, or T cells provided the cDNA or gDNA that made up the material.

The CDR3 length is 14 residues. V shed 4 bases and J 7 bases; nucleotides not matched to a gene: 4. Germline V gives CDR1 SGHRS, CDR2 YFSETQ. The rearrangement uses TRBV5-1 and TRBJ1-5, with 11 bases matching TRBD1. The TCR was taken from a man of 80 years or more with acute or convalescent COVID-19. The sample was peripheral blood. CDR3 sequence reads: CASSPGQGEQPQHF. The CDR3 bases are TGCGCCAGCAGCCCGGGACAGGGGGAACAGCCCCAGCATTTT.